This T cell receptor beta chain originates from a study of T cell responses to AZD1222 COVID-19 vaccine. Whole-study context: Second-dose intervals near 4 or 12 weeks were combined.

This CDR3 has 13 amino acids. The germline V and J ends were trimmed by 3 bases and 8 bases, with 12 bases remaining between them. Germline CDR1 is LNHDA and CDR2 is SQIVND (reference sequence). Assay used: immunoSEQ multiplex PCR; TCRdb lists only in-frame clones, some missing. Of 65,000 to 75,000 clones in the sample, less than 90% are singletons; the top ten hold approximately 22%. Overall study results and limits: The study found vaccine-associated CD4 TCRs spanning spike, dominant at 160-218 and 743-854. Donor demographics were predominantly white British with a female majority; clonal diversity may be underestimated.

Concerning this clone: The antigen is undetermined.

Sample: peripheral blood, taken on day 0 of AZD1222 vaccination. This clonotype was obtained from an adult in good health. V gene TRBV19 combines with J gene TRBJ2-3, with D perhaps given as TRBD1 or TRBD2 (6 bases each). CDR3 loop: CASSIRGTPTQYF. CDR3 in DNA: TGTGCCAGTAGTATTCGCGGGACACCTACGCAGTATTTT.